This TCR beta chain stems from a study of molecular identifiers for immune sequencing clone quantification (dated by TCRdb to between 2017 and 2018). Study-wide context: For a replicate experiment, RNA from 20,000 or 100,000 naive CD8 T cells was divided into five aliquots, and four of the five aliquots were sequenced. This methods study benchmarked molecular-identifier clustering-based TCR repertoire sequencing (MIDCIRS) and TCR RNA copy counting, using CD8 T cells to do so. On the study overall, not on this receptor specifically: Clones above 20 RNA copies held over 97% of molecules in CMV-specific effector cells but under 1% in naive cells. Without barcode sub-clustering, chimeric consensus sequences inflated TCR diversity; chimeras reached as high as 47%. The sizes of highly expanded clones could end up underestimated when identical TCR molecules share a barcode. Modeling gave approximately 3 recovered TCR RNA copies per cell versus approximately 9 by digital PCR, implying 25% to 30% capture efficiency. A single cell's worth of spiked-in Jurkat TCR RNA was reported detectable even among one million naive CD8 T cells. Spiked-in Jurkat TCR RNA (about ten copies' worth), which is not part of the donor repertoire, was contained in the naive libraries.

Libraries were prepared through PCR. Sequenced on a NextSeq 500. Bulk TCR libraries were prepared as previously described, using TCR primers listed in Table S5. Total RNA was purified with the Qiagen AllPrep DNA/RNA kit. Before analysis, reads from multiple sequencing runs of the same library were pooled. In the original analysis: Reads were retained only if their TCR constant sequence matched exactly, and those retained reads were trimmed to 150 nt and grouped according to their 12-nt molecular barcodes. Reads in each barcode group were sub-clustered using a 15% Levenshtein threshold, and a quality-weighted consensus sequence was built for each RNA molecule. Non-functional sequences were removed, as were lower-count sequences one edit away from another. On the basis of fitting two negative binomial distributions, barcode sub-clusters with fewer than 20% of the maximum read count were discarded. The public reads were run again by TCRdb, first through fastp at Q25 and then through MiXCR, and only productive beta chains were kept. Rows are unified per CDR3 protein, each entry keeping the most common DNA and genes. In this record, the V and J calls reflect TCRdb's handling and not the investigators' own analysis. Here the sample has 90,000 to 120,000 distinct CDR3 sequences; over 30% occur a single time. Together, the top ten hold 4% to 5% of the sample.

Libraries of naive CD8 T cells were built from about 20,000 to 1,000,000 sorted cells, with 10%, 30% or 50% of the purified RNA used. On a BD FACSAria II, naive CD8 T cells were FACS-sorted as CD8+CD4-CCR7+CD45RA+ and collected into RLT Plus buffer. Detection sensitivity was tested by spiking Jurkat RNA equal to about eleven TCR copies' worth into samples containing about 18,000-1,000,000 naive CD8 T cells. CD8 T cells were enriched using RosetteSep CD8+ T Cell Enrichment Cocktail and Ficoll-Paque, and the enriched cells then underwent ACK red cell lysis. This clonotype was found a few times. Its antigen specificity is not known. No qualities accompany the bases; no much larger clone lies one base away. Its CDR3 holds 15 amino acids, cysteine through phenylalanine. Here the CDR3 DNA is all that survives: 45 bases in frame from base 1. Taken from the germline V gene, the CDR1 and CDR2 loops are KGHDR and SFDVKD. V was cut back by 7 bases and J by 2 bases, leaving a gap of 14 bases between them.

This sequence was found in a human donor in good health. Some libraries in this study had Jurkat cell RNA spiked in. The sequence links TRBV24-1 to TRBJ1-5; perhaps TRBD1 is the D gene, with 5 bases matching. Sample: naive CD8+ T cells from blood, with Jurkat cell RNA spiked in. Taken with the paper, the label for cell subset or site translates to: FACS-sorted CD8+CD4-CCR7+CD45RA+ naive T cells. The CDR3 sequence is CATSGADDRNQPQHF. In nucleotide form, the sequence is TGTGCCACCAGCGGGGCAGACGACCGCAATCAGCCCCAGCATTTT.